This T cell receptor (beta chain) was obtained from a study of blood T cell repertoires in COVID-19. The junction had 0 bases not matched to a gene; V was cut back by 2 bases and J by 1 base. Germline values: CDR1 GTSNPN, CDR2 SVGIG (reference sequence). The CDR3 length is 13 residues. This clone was picked up many times. Produced via immunoSEQ multiplex PCR; TCRdb's table is partial and in-frame only. The sample contains fewer than 110,000 clones, approximately 88% of which appear only once. Sample: peripheral blood. The receptor's source is a human donor in a cohort sampled during active COVID-19. The rearrangement uses TRBV30 and TRBJ2-7; TRBD2 agrees at 9 bases. CDR3 amino acids: CAWSSGRSYEQYF. The CDR3, as DNA: TGTGCCTGGAGTAGCGGGAGGTCCTACGAGCAGTACTTC.